Listed below are T cell receptor beta chains from one sample, sequenced in a study of blood T cells in healthy people across ages. TCRdb analysed the 5' RACE reads with MiXCR anew, one entry per CDR3 protein. The profile shows about 1.8 million distinct CDR3 sequences, around half of them singletons. The specimen sequenced was blood. Every receptor here comes from a woman aged 40 to 50 in good health. CDR3s include the opening cysteine and the closing phenylalanine or tryptophan. A D gene is named only where the DNA matches it firmly. Clone sizes are given selectively: once, few, many, or a class where the clone is expanded.

j_gene: TRBJ1-6; v_gene: TRBV15; d_gene: .; abundance: .; CDR3nt: TGTGCCACCAGCAGAGATCACCTAAGGAATTCACCCCTCCACTTT; CDR3aa: CATSRDHLRNSPLHF
j_gene: TRBJ2-5; v_gene: TRBV23-1; d_gene: .; abundance: .; CDR3nt: TGCGCCAGCAGTCCCCCCAGTGACAGAAGGGGGGAGACCCAGTACTTC; CDR3aa: CASSPPSDRRGETQYF
j_gene: TRBJ2-1; v_gene: TRBV20-1; d_gene: .; abundance: few; CDR3nt: TGCAGTGCTACCGGGACTGACGGGTCAGAGCAGTTCTTC; CDR3aa: CSATGTDGSEQFF
j_gene: TRBJ1-1; v_gene: TRBV7-9; d_gene: .; abundance: .; CDR3nt: TGTGCCAGCAGCTTAGCGCGGGAAATGGATTTGGGCACTGAAGCTTTCTTT; CDR3aa: CASSLAREMDLGTEAFF
j_gene: TRBJ2-1; v_gene: TRBV20-1; d_gene: .; abundance: .; CDR3nt: TGCAGTGCAAAAGTGCTAGCGCGCAGCTCCTACAATGAGCAGTTCTTC; CDR3aa: CSAKVLARSSYNEQFF
j_gene: TRBJ1-1; v_gene: TRBV4-2; d_gene: .; abundance: .; CDR3nt: TGTGCCAGCAGCCAGAGAGGGGGAGGCACTGAAGCTTTCTTT; CDR3aa: CASSQRGGGTEAFF
j_gene: TRBJ1-6; v_gene: TRBV27; d_gene: .; abundance: .; CDR3nt: TGTGCCAGCAGTTTATGGCGGGATTCACCCCTCCACTTT; CDR3aa: CASSLWRDSPLHF
j_gene: TRBJ1-1; v_gene: TRBV2; d_gene: .; abundance: .; CDR3nt: TGTGCCCCAAGGACACTCAGGGACGGGGAAGCTTTCTTT; CDR3aa: CAPRTLRDGEAFF
j_gene: TRBJ2-1; v_gene: TRBV7-2; d_gene: .; abundance: .; CDR3nt: TGTGCCAGCAGGCCGGATCCCAGCTCCTACAATGAGCAGTTCTTC; CDR3aa: CASRPDPSSYNEQFF
j_gene: TRBJ2-3; v_gene: TRBV9; d_gene: .; abundance: few; CDR3nt: TGTGCCAGCAGCGTCTTCATGGGCCTCACAGATACGCAGTATTTT; CDR3aa: CASSVFMGLTDTQYF
j_gene: TRBJ2-5; v_gene: TRBV9; d_gene: .; abundance: few; CDR3nt: TGTGCCAGCAGCGTAGGTCTAGAGACCCAGTACTTC; CDR3aa: CASSVGLETQYF
j_gene: TRBJ2-1; v_gene: TRBV7-9; d_gene: TRBD1; abundance: .; CDR3nt: TGTGCCAGCAGCTTCACATCGACAGGGAGTCATGAGCAGTTCTTT; CDR3aa: CASSFTSTGSHEQFF
j_gene: TRBJ2-7; v_gene: TRBV27; d_gene: TRBD2; abundance: .; CDR3nt: TGTGCCAGCAGTTTAAAAGCGGGGGGGCGAGTTATCTACGAGCAGTACTTC; CDR3aa: CASSLKAGGRVIYEQYF
j_gene: TRBJ1-1; v_gene: TRBV5-5; d_gene: .; abundance: few; CDR3nt: TGTGCCAGCAGCTCCGATTCTAACACTGAAGCTTTCTTT; CDR3aa: CASSSDSNTEAFF
j_gene: TRBJ2-1; v_gene: TRBV4-1; d_gene: .; abundance: .; CDR3nt: TGCGCCAGCAGCCACGACAGATACTACAATGAGCAGTTCTTC; CDR3aa: CASSHDRYYNEQFF
j_gene: TRBJ2-1; v_gene: TRBV5-1; d_gene: TRBD1; abundance: .; CDR3nt: TGCGCCAGCAGCTCCGGGACAGGGGGCTTGGAGCAGTTCTTC; CDR3aa: CASSSGTGGLEQFF
j_gene: TRBJ2-7; v_gene: TRBV4-3; d_gene: TRBD2; abundance: .; CDR3nt: TGCGCCAGCAGGAGGGAGCGGGGGACCTACGAGCAGTACTTC; CDR3aa: CASRRERGTYEQYF